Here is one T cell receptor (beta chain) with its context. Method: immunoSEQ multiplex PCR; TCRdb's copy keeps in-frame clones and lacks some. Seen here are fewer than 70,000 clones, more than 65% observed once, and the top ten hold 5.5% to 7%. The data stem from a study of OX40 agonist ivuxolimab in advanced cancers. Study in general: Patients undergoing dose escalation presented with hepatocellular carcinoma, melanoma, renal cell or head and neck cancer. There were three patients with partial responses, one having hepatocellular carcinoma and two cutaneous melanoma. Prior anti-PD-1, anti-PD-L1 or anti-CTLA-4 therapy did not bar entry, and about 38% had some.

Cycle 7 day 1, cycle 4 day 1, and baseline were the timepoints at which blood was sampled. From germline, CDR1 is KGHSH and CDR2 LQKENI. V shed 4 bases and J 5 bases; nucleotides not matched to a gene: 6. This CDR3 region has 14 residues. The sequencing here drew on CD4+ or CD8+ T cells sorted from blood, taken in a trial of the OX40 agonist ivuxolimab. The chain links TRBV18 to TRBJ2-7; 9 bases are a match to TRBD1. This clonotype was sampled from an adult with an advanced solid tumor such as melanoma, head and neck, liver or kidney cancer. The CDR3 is CASSLGQGLDEQYF. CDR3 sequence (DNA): TGTGCCAGCTCACTGGGACAGGGTCTGGACGAGCAGTACTTC. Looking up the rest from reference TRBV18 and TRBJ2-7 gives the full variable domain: NAGVMQNPRHLVRRRGQEARLRCSPMKGHSHVYWYRQLPEEGLKFMVYLQKENIIDESGMPKERFSAEFPKEGPSILRIQQVVRGDSAAYFCASSLGQGLDEQYFGPGTRLTVT.